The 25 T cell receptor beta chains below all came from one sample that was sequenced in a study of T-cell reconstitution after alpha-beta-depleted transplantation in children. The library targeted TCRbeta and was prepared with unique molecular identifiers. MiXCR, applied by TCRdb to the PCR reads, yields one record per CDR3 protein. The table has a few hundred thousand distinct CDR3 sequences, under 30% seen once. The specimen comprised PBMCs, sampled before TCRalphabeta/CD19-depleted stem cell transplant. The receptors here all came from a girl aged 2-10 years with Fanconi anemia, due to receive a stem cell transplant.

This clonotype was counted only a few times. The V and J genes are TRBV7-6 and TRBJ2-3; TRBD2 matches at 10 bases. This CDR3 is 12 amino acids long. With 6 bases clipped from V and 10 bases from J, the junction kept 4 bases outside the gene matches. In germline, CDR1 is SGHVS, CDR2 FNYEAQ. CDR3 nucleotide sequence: TGTGCCAGCAGTCCCGGACTAGCGGCGCAGTATTTT. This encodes CASSPGLAAQYF.

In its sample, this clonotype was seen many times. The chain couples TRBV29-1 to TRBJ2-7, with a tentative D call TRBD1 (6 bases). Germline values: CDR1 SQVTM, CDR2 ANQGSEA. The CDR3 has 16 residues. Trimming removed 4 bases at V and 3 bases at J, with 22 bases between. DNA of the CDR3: TGCAGCGTTGTCCTCAAGGACAGCCTGTCGATCTACGAGCAGTACTTC. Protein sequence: CSVVLKDSLSIYEQYF.

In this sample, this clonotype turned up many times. The CDR3 DNA reads as TGCAGTGCCGGGACGGCACCCTACGAGCAGTACTTC. Protein product: CSAGTAPYEQYF. J is TRBJ2-7 and V is TRBV20-1; D may be TRBD1 or TRBD2 (5 bases each). The germline gives CDR1 DFQATT, CDR2 SNEGSKA (reference sequence). V was cut by 6 bases and J by 2 bases, with 11 bases left in between. The CDR3 sequence is 12 residues long.

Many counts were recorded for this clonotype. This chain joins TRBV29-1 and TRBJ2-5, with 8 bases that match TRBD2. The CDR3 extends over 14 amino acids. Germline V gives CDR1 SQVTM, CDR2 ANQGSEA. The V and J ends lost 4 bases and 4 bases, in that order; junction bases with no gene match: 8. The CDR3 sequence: CSVVSSGRGETQYF. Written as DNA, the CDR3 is TGCAGCGTTGTTTCCAGCGGGAGAGGAGAGACCCAGTACTTC.

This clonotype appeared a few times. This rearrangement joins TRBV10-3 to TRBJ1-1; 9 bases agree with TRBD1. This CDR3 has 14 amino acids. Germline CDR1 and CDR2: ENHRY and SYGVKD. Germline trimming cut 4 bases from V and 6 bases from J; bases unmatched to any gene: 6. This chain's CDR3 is CAISVDRGESEAFF. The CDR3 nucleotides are TGTGCCATCAGTGTAGACAGGGGGGAATCTGAAGCTTTCTTT.

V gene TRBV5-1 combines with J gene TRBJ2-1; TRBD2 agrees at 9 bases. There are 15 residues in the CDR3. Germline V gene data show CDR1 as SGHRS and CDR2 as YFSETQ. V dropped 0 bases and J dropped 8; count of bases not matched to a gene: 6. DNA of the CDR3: TGCGCCAGCAGCTTGGAAGCGGGGGGAAGAGATGAGCAGTTCTTC. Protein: CASSLEAGGRDEQFF.

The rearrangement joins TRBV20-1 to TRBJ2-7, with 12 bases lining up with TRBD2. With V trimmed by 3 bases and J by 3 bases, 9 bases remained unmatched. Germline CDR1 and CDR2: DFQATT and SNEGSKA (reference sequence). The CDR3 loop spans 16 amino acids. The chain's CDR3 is CSARKTSGRRYYEQYF. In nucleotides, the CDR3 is TGCAGTGCTAGGAAAACTAGCGGGAGGCGGTACTACGAGCAGTACTTC.

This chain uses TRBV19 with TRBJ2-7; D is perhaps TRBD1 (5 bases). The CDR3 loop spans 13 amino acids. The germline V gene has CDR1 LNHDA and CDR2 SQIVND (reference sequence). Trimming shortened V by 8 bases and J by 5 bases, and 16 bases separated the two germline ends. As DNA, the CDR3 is TGTGCCAGTGCCCAGGGCTCTCTGGACGAGCAGTACTTC. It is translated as CASAQGSLDEQYF.

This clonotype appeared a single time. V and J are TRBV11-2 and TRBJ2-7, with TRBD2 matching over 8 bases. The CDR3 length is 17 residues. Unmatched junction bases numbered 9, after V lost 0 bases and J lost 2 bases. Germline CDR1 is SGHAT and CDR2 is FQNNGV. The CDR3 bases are TGTGCCAGCAGCTTAGATTTGTGGCGGGAGGAAACCTACGAGCAGTACTTC. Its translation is CASSLDLWREETYEQYF.

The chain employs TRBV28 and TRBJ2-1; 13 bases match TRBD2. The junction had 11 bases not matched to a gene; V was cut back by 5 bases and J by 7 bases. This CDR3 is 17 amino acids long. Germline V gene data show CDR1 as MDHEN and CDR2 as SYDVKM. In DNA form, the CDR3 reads TGTGCCAGCAGTACCCTACGGGGACTAGCGGGGACGAATGAGCAGTTCTTC. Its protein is CASSTLRGLAGTNEQFF.

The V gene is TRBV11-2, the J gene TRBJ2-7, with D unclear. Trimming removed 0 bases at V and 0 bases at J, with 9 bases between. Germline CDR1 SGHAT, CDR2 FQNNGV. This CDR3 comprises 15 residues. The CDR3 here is CASSLDQPFSYEQYF. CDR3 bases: TGTGCCAGCAGCTTAGACCAACCTTTCTCCTACGAGCAGTACTTC.

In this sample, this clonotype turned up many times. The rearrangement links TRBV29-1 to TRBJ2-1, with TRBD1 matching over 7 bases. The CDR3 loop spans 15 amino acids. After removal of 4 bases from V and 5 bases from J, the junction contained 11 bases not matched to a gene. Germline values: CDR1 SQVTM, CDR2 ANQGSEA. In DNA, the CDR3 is TGCAGCGTTGTAGCAAGGGACAGTAATAACAATGAGCAGTTCTTC. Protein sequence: CSVVARDSNNNEQFF.

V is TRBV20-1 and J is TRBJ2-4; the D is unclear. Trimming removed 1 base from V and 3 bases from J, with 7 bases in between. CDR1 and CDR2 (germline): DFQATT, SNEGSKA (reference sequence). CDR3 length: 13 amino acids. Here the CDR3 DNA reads TGCAGTGCTAGAGCTACTAACAAAAACATTCAGTACTTC. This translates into CSARATNKNIQYF.

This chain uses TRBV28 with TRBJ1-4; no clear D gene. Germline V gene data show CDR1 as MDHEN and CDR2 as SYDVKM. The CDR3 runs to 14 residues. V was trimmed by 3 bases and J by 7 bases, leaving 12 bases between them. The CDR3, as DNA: TGTGCCAGCAGTTTCGGAGGGAGCCCTGAAAAACTGTTTTTT. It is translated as CASSFGGSPEKLFF.

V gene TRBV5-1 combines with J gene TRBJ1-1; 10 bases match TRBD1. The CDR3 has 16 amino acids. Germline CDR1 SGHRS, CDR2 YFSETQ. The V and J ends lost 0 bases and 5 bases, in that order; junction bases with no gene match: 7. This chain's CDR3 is CASSLVGDRGGTEAFF. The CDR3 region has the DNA TGCGCCAGCAGCTTGGTGGGGGACAGGGGTGGAACTGAAGCTTTCTTT.

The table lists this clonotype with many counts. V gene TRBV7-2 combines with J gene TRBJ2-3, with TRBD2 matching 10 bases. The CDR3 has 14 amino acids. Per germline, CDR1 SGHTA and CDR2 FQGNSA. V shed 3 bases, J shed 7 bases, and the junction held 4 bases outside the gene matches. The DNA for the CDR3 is TGTGCCAGCAGCTTTACTAGCGGGACGTATACGCAGTATTTT. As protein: CASSFTSGTYTQYF.

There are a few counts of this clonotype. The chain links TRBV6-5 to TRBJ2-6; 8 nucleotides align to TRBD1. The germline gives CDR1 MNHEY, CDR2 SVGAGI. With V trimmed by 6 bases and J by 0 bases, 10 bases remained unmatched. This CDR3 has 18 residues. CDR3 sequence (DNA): TGTGCCAGCAGCCGAGGGACAGGTGGGGGCTCTGGGGCCAACGTCCTGACTTTC. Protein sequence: CASSRGTGGGSGANVLTF.

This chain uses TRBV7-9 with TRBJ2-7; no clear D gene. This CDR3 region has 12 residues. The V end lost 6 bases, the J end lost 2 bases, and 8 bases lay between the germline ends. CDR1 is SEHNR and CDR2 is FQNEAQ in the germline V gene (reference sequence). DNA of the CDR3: TGTGCCAGCAGATATGACACCTACGAGCAGTACTTC. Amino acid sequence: CASRYDTYEQYF.

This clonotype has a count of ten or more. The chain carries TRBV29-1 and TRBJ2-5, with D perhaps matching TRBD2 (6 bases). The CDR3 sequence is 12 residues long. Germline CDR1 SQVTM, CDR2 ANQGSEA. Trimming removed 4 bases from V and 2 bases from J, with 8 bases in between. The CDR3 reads CSVGLGQETQYF. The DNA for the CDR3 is TGCAGCGTTGGACTAGGACAAGAGACCCAGTACTTC.

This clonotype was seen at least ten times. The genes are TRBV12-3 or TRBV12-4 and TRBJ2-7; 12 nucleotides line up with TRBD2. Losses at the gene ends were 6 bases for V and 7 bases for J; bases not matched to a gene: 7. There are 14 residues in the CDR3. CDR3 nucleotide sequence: TGTGCCAGCAGGCTGACTAGCGGGAGACAAGAGCAGTACTTC. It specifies CASRLTSGRQEQYF.

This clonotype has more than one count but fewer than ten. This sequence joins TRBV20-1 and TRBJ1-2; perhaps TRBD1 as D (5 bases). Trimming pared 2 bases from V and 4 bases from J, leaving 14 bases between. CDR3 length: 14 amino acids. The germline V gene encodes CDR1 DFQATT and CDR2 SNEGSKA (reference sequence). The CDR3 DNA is TGCAGTGCTAGACCGATAGGGGTTGCCTATGGCTACACCTTC. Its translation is CSARPIGVAYGYTF.

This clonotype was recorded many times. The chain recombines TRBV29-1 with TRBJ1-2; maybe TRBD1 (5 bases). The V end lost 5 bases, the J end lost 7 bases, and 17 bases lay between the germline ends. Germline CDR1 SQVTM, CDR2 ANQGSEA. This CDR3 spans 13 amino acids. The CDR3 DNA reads TGCAGCGTTAGGGCGACAGTACATCTTGGCTACACCTTC. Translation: CSVRATVHLGYTF.

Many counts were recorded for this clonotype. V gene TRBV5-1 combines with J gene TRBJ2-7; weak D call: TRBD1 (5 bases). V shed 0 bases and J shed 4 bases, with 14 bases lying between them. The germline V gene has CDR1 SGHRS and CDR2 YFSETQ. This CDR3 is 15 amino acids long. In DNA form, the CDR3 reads TGCGCCAGCAGCTTGGGTAGTTCCCCAGGGTACGAGCAGTACTTC. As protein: CASSLGSSPGYEQYF.

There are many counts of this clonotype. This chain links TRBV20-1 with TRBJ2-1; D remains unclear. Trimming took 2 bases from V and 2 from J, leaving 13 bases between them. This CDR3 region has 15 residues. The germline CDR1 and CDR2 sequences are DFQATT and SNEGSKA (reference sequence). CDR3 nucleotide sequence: TGCAGTGCTAGACTGATCGTACCCCCCTACAATGAGCAGTTCTTC. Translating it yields CSARLIVPPYNEQFF.

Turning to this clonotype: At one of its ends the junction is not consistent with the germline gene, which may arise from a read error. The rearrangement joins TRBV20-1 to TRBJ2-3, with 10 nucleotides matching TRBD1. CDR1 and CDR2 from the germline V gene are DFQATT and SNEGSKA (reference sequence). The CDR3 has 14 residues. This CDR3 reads CSALGQGESDMQYF. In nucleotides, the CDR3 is TGCAGTGCTCTCGGACAGGGGGAGTCAGATATGCAGTATTTT.